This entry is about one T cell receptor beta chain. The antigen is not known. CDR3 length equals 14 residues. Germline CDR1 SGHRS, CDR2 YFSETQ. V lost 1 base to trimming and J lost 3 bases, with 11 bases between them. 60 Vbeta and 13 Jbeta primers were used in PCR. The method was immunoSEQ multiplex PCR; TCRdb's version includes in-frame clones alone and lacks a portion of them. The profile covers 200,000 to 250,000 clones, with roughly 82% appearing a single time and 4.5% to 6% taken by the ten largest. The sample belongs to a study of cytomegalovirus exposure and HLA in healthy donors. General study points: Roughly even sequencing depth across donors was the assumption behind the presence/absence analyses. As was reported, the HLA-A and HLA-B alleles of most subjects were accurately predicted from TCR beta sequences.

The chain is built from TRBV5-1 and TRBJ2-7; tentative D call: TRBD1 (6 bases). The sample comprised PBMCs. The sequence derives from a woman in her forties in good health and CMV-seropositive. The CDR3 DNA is TGCGCCAGCAGCTTGCCGACGGACAGCTACGAGCAGTACTTC. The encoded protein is CASSLPTDSYEQYF.